These 12 T cell receptor beta chains came from one sample sequenced in a study of early stage breast cancer tumors. Assay used: immunoSEQ multiplex PCR; TCRdb lists only in-frame clones, some missing. The sample records tens of thousands of clones, approximately 72% being singletons. Sequencing used blood. The origin of the receptors is a person aged 45 to 59 with breast cancer.

The chain has TRBV29-1 and TRBJ2-4, with a possible D match to TRBD1 (6 bases). Germline V lookup: CDR1 SQVTM, CDR2 ANQGSEA. The CDR3 runs 14 residues. Between the trimmed V and J ends, which lost 4 bases and 2 bases, there was a span of 12 bases. The chain's CDR3 is CSVASQGSKNIQYF. The CDR3 bases are TGCAGCGTTGCCAGCCAGGGGTCCAAAAACATTCAGTACTTC.

This clone has a handful of counts. CDR3 residues: CASTPYRTDTGELFF. The CDR3 region has the DNA TGTGCCAGTACCCCCTACCGGACCGACACCGGGGAGCTGTTTTTT. V and J are TRBV19 and TRBJ2-2; D is ambiguous. The CDR3 consists of 15 residues. CDR1 is LNHDA, CDR2 SQIVND, per germline (reference sequence). Trimming removed 7 bases from V and 3 bases from J, with 15 bases in between.

This clone appeared once. The gene calls are TRBV14 and TRBJ2-7; 10 bases fit TRBD2. Germline V gives CDR1 SGHDN, CDR2 FVKESK. Germline trimming cut 11 bases from V and 4 bases from J; bases unmatched to any gene: 5. The CDR3 is 12 amino acids. The CDR3 sequence: CAGLAGVYEQYF. DNA of the CDR3: TGTGCCGGCCTAGCGGGAGTTTACGAGCAGTACTTC.

The genes are TRBV9 and TRBJ2-1, with 7 bases identical to TRBD2. In germline, CDR1 is SGDLS, CDR2 YYNGEE. This CDR3 is built from 14 residues. The V segment lost 4 bases and the J segment 6 bases; nucleotides outside the gene matches: 7. The CDR3 sequence is CASSLGTTPNEQFF. In DNA, the CDR3 is TGTGCCAGCAGCCTCGGGACTACCCCCAATGAGCAGTTCTTC.

The chain couples TRBV7-2 to TRBJ2-3; D not resolved. The CDR3 has 13 amino acids. Per germline, CDR1 SGHTA and CDR2 FQGNSA. V lost 5 bases, J lost 0 bases, and 6 bases lay in between. The CDR3 region is CASSLGSTDTQYF. The CDR3 DNA reads TGTGCCAGCAGCCTAGGAAGCACAGATACGCAGTATTTT.

The rearrangement joins TRBV5-6 to TRBJ1-2, with D uncertain. CDR3 size: 18 residues. Germline CDR1 is SGHDT and CDR2 is YYEEEE. The ends were cut back, 5 bases at V and 6 bases at J, with 29 bases in the middle. Here the CDR3 reads CASSFWNPGMGFIDGYTF. The CDR3 nucleotides read TGTGCCAGCAGTTTCTGGAACCCGGGGATGGGATTCATTGATGGCTACACCTTC.

The chain links TRBV9 to TRBJ1-2; 12 bases align to TRBD1. Trimming took 0 bases from V and 7 from J; bases not matched to a gene: 4. The CDR3 loop spans 15 amino acids. The germline V gene encodes CDR1 SGDLS and CDR2 YYNGEE. The chain's CDR3 is CASSVGGQGAAGYTF. In DNA, the CDR3 is TGTGCCAGCAGCGTAGGGGGACAGGGGGCGGCTGGCTACACCTTC.

The J gene is TRBJ2-1, the V gene TRBV7-9; D remains ambiguous. The CDR3 length is 18 residues. Looked up from germline, CDR1 is SEHNR and CDR2 is FQNEAQ (reference sequence). Trimming cost V 2 bases and J 2 bases, with 19 bases left between them. CDR3 coding DNA: TGTGCCAGCAGCTTATCCCCCACTGGCGGCCTGACCTACAATGAGCAGTTCTTC. Its protein is CASSLSPTGGLTYNEQFF.

The genes are TRBV7-2 and TRBJ1-1; TRBD1 might be the D (5 bases). CDR3 length: 13 residues. CDR1 is SGHTA and CDR2 is FQGNSA in the germline V gene. Trimming stripped 1 base from V and 3 bases from J, with 6 bases between. The CDR3 coding sequence is TGTGCCAGCAGCTTAGTAGGGGACACTGAAGCTTTCTTT. Protein: CASSLVGDTEAFF.

This chain links TRBV30 with TRBJ2-2, with 13 bases identical to TRBD2. CDR1 is GTSNPN and CDR2 is SVGIG in the germline V gene (reference sequence). After removal of 4 bases from V and 0 bases from J, the junction contained 14 bases not matched to a gene. The CDR3 has 20 residues. The CDR3 loop is CAWKPGLAGRGFSNTGELFF. CDR3 in DNA: TGTGCCTGGAAGCCGGGACTAGCGGGGCGGGGCTTTTCGAACACCGGGGAGCTGTTTTTT. The complete variable domain, with remaining parts taken from reference TRBV30 and TRBJ2-2, reads SQTIHQWPATLVQPVGSPLSLECTVEGTSNPNLYWYRQAAGRGLQLLFYSVGIGQISSEVPQNLSASRPQDRQFILSSKKLLLSDSGFYLCAWKPGLAGRGFSNTGELFFGEGSRLTVL.

The chain combines TRBV9 with TRBJ1-2; the D gene is possibly TRBD1 (5 bases). The germline gives CDR1 SGDLS, CDR2 YYNGEE. This CDR3 comprises 16 residues. V was pared by 0 bases and J by 2 bases, with 14 bases between. The CDR3, as DNA: TGTGCCAGCAGCGTAGGGGCCGAGGACAAAAACTATGGCTACACCTTC. This translates into CASSVGAEDKNYGYTF. Full variable domain (rest looked up from reference TRBV9 and TRBJ1-2): DSGVTQTPKHLITATGQRVTLRCSPRSGDLSVYWYQQSLDQGLQFLIQYYNGEERAKGNILERFSAQQFPDLHSELNLSSLELGDSALYFCASSVGAEDKNYGYTFGSGTRLTVV.

This clone was seen ten or more times. The J gene is TRBJ1-1, the V gene TRBV11-3; D is unresolved. Germline assignment: CDR1 SGHNT and CDR2 YENEEA. V was clipped by 6 bases and J by 2 bases, with 10 bases between them. This CDR3 contains 13 residues. The CDR3 loop is CASSSRVNTEAFF. For the CDR3, the DNA is TGTGCCAGCAGTTCGAGGGTTAACACTGAAGCTTTCTTT.